Below, one T cell receptor beta chain is given with its context. Its antigen is currently not known. Per-nucleotide qualities are absent, and no much larger clonotype sits a single base away. This record comes from a study of T cell responses to AZD1222 COVID-19 vaccine (dated by TCRdb to about 2021). In terms of the full investigation: TCR sequencing covered 230 or so trial participants: 200 to 210 given two doses of AZD1222 and 26 given two doses of MenACWY control vaccine. Trial participants were enrolled by age into 18-55, 56-69 and 70-plus year subgroups, with roughly 150, 30 and 60 TCR-sequenced participants respectively.

For CDR1 and CDR2, the germline V gene (reference sequence) lists MNHNY and SVGAGI. The CDR3 numbers 14 residues from cysteine through phenylalanine. The only DNA kept is the CDR3, 42 bases in frame from the first base. The trim is 7 bases for V and 3 bases for J, with a gap of 16 bases between the germline ends. General findings and caveats noted by the study authors: Participants were mostly white British and included more females than males, and it was suggested by the authors that clonal diversity may have been underestimated. Conclusions about previously exposed vaccinees are limited because only a handful of AZD1222 recipients were SARS-CoV-2 seropositive at baseline. Reportedly, close to half of the unique spike-specific TCRs recognized epitopes lying outside the regions that are mutated in the B.1.351 and B.1.1.7 variants. The 56-69-year group was small, and its depth increase did not reach significance, likely because of low power. Because no day 14 peak-response samples were available, repertoires were characterized only after the peak T cell response. The whole spike protein was spanned by vaccine-associated CD4 TCRs, and dominant responses were seen in regions 160-218 and 743-854. After two AZD1222 doses, spike-specific TCR breadth and depth were significantly higher than at day 0 and than in MenACWY recipients.

The time point label for this specimen denotes: sample from adult after SARS-CoV-2 infection, after symptom onset. A couple of convalescent COVID-19 patients, sampled after symptom onset from adults with prior SARS-CoV-2 infection, were also TCR-sequenced for comparison. The CDR3 regions of human TCRbeta chains were analyzed by immunosequencing. In the source study's methods: TCRs in the repertoires were compared against a reference library of SARS-CoV-2-specific TCRs that had been generated with the MIRA antigen-specificity platform. Breadth meant the fraction of unique TCRs that were SARS-CoV-2-associated, whereas depth meant the fraction of total T cells that were SARS-CoV-2-associated. Using the MIRA data, every spike-specific TCR was mapped to the spike region that the TCR reacted to and assigned to either a CD4 or a CD8 class. Log10-transformed breadth and depth values were compared by one-way ANOVA with Sidak's multiple comparisons tests. Here the immuneACCESS table is served through TCRdb, limited to in-frame sequences with V and J called. Missing clones are a known gap in these copies; in checked studies unresolved V genes cover under half, and the rest lacks a known reason. The V and J calls and the clone size are those of that table, but D and trimming were determined from the DNA. For this sample there are 140,000 to 150,000 clones; approximately 93% appear just once. The ten largest clones add up to 9.5% to 15% of the sample.

The origin of this receptor is an adult who had recovered from COVID-19. The sequencing here drew on peripheral blood, taken after recovery from COVID-19. The chain uses TRBV6-6 and TRBJ2-7; TRBD2 could be the D gene, as 6 bases match. The CDR3 loop reads CASTTGVGGYEQYF. The DNA reads as follows: TGTGCCAGCACCACGGGGGTTGGGGGCTACGAGCAGTACTTC.